This paragraph covers one T cell receptor beta chain sequence. Other nucleotide sequences from this sample produce the same CDR3. This entry belongs to a study of shared clonotypes between healthy human individuals. Germline V gene sequence: CDR1 KGHSH, CDR2 LQKENI. Trimming stripped 6 bases from V and 2 bases from J, with 13 bases between. This CDR3 contains 14 residues. Original processing methods: For the immunoSEQ data, sequences were junction-only without quality scores, so filtering differed. TCRdb keeps only in-frame clones here, not all; method: immunoSEQ multiplex PCR. The DNA gave D and trimming, while V, J and clone size come from that table. The data contain about 470,000 clones, about 76% of them seen just once; the ten biggest clones take up roughly 13%.

The chain recombines TRBV18 with TRBJ2-5, with a tentative D call TRBD2 (6 bases). The sequenced sample was PBMCs. The clonotype originates from a woman between 35 and 50 years old in good health. Some clones in this sample may be carry-over from other donors' samples. CDR3 sequence (DNA): TGTGCCAGCTCTCCTACAGCGGGTCAAGAGACCCAGTACTTC. It codes for CASSPTAGQETQYF.